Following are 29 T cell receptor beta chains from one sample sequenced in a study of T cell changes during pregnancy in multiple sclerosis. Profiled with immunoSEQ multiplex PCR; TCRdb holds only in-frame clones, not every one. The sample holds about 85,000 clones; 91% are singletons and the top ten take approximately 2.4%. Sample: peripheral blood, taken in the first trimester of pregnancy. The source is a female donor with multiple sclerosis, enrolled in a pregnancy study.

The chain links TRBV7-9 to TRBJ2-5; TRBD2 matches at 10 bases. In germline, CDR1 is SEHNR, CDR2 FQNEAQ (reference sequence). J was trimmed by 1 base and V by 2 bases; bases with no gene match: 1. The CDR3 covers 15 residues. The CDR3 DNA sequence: TGTGCCAGCAGCTTACTAGCGGGGGCCCAAGAGACCCAGTACTTC. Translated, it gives CASSLLAGAQETQYF.

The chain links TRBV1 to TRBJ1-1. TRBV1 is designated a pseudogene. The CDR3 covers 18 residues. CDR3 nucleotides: TGCACCAGCAGCCAAGATCGTTACGGGGGGGGAAAGAACACTGAAGCTTTCTTT. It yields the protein CTSSQDRYGGGKNTEAFF.

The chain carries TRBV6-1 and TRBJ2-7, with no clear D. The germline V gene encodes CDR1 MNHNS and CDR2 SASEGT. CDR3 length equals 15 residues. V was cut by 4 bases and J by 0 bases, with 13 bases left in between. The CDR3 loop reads CASSGGNSYSYEQYF. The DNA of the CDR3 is TGTGCCAGCAGTGGAGGCAACTCATACTCCTACGAGCAGTACTTC.

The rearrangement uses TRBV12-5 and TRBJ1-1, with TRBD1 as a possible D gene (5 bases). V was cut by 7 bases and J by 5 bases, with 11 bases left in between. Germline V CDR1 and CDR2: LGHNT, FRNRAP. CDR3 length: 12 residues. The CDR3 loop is CASAQGVTEAFF. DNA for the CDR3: TGTGCTAGTGCCCAAGGGGTGACTGAAGCTTTCTTT. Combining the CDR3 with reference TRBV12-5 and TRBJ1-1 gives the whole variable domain DARVTQTPRHKVTEMGQEVTMRCQPILGHNTVFWYRQTMMQGLELLAYFRNRAPLDDSGMPKDRFSAEMPDATLATLKIQPSEPRDSAVYFCASAQGVTEAFFGQGTRLTVV.

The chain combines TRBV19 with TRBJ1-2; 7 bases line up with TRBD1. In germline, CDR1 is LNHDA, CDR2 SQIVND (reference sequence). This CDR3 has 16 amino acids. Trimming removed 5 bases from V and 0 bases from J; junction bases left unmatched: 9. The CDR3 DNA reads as TGTGCCAGTAGTCGAGCCGCTCAGGGGGCTAACTATGGCTACACCTTC. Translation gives CASSRAAQGANYGYTF.

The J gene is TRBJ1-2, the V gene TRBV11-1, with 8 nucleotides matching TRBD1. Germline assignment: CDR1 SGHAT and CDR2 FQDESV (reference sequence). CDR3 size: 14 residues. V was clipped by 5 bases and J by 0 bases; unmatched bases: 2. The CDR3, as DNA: TGTGCCAGCAGCCTGGGACAGGCTAACTATGGCTACACCTTC. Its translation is CASSLGQANYGYTF.

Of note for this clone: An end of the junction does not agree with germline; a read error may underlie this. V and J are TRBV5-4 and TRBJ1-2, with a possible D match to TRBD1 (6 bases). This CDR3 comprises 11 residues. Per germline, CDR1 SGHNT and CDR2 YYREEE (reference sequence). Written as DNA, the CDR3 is TGTGCCAGCAGCTTGGACAGGGTTTGGGCCTTC. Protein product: CASSLDRVWAF.

The CDR3 coding sequence is TGTGCCAGCAGTTTCGGGAGAGACTCCTACAATGAGCAGTTCTTC. As protein: CASSFGRDSYNEQFF. The chain links TRBV27 to TRBJ2-1, with D maybe TRBD2 (6 bases). The CDR3 is made up of 15 amino acids. The V and J ends lost 3 bases and 0 bases respectively, with 9 bases between them. From germline, CDR1 is MNHEY and CDR2 SMNVEV (reference sequence).

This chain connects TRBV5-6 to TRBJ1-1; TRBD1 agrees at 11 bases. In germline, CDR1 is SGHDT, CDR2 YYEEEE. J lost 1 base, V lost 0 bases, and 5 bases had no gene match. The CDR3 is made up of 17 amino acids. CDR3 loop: CASSLVGQGGWNTEAFF. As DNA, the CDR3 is TGTGCCAGCAGCTTGGTGGGACAGGGGGGGTGGAACACTGAAGCTTTCTTT.

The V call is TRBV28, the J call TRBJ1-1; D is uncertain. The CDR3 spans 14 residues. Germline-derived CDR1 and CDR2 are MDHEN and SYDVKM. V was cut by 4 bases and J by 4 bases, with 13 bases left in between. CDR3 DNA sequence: TGTGCCAGCAGTTACCCTGTGAGTAGCACTGAAGCTTTCTTT. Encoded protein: CASSYPVSSTEAFF.

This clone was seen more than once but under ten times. The CDR3 spells CAWSVEDSYSGNTIYF. The CDR3 bases are TGTGCCTGGAGTGTTGAGGACAGCTACTCTGGAAACACCATATATTTT. The rearrangement uses TRBV30 and TRBJ1-3; D possibly corresponds to TRBD1 (6 bases). Trimming cost V 0 bases and J 0 bases, with 12 bases left between them. Germline assignment: CDR1 GTSNPN and CDR2 SVGIG (reference sequence). The CDR3 has 16 residues.

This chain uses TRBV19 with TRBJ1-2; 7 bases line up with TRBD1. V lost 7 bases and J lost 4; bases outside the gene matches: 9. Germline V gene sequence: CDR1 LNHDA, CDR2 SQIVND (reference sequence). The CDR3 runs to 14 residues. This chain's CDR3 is CASNTGAPRYGYTF. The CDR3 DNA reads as TGTGCCAGTAATACAGGGGCTCCGCGCTATGGCTACACCTTC.

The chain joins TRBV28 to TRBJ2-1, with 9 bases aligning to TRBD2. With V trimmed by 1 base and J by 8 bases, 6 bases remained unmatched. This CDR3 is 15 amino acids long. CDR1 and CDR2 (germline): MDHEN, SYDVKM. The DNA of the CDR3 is TGTGCCAGCAGTTTATCTAGCGGGACTCTCCATGAGCAGTTCTTC. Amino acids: CASSLSSGTLHEQFF.

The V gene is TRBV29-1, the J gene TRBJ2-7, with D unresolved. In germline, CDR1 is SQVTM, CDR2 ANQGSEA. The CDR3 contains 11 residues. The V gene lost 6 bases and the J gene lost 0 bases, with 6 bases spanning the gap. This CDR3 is CSVTYSYEQYF. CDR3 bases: TGCAGCGTAACCTACTCCTACGAGCAGTACTTC.

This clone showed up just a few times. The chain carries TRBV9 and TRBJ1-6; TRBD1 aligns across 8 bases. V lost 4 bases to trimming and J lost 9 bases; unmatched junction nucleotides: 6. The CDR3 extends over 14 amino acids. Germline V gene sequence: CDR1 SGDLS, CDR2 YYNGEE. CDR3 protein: CASSPDRDISPLHF. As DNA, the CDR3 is TGTGCCAGCAGCCCGGACAGGGATATTTCACCCCTCCACTTT.

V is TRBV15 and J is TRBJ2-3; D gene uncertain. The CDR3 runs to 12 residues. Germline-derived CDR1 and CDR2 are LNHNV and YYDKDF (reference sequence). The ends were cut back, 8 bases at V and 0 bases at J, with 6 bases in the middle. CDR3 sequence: CATRTSTDTQYF. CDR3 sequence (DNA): TGTGCCACCCGAACTAGCACAGATACGCAGTATTTT.

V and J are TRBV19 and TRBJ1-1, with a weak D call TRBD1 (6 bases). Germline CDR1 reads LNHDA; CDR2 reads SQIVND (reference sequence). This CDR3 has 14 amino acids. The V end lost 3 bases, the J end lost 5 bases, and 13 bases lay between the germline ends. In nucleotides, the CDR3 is TGTGCCAGTAGTATTAAACAGGGTGTGACTGAAGCTTTCTTT. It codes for CASSIKQGVTEAFF.

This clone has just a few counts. CDR3 amino acids: CASRERQANTEAFF. The CDR3 DNA reads TGTGCCAGCAGGGAGAGACAGGCGAACACTGAAGCTTTCTTT. The rearrangement links TRBV6-6 to TRBJ1-1; D perhaps matches TRBD1 (6 bases). The CDR3 contains 14 residues. The germline CDR1 and CDR2 sequences are MNHNY and SVGAGI (reference sequence). The germline V and J ends were trimmed by 6 bases and 1 base, with 12 bases remaining between them.

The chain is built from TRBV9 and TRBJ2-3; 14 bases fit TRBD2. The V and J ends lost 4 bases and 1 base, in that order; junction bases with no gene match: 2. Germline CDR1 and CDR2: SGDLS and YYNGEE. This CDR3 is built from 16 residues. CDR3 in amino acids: CASSSGLAGGTDTQYF. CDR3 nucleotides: TGTGCCAGCAGCTCGGGACTAGCGGGGGGCACAGATACGCAGTATTTT.

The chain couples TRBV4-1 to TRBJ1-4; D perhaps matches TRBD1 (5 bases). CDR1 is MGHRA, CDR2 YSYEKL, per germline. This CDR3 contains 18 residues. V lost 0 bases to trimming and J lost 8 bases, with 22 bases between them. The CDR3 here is CASSQDFSRTSWGEKLFF. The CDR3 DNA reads TGCGCCAGCAGCCAAGACTTCAGTAGGACAAGTTGGGGAGAAAAACTGTTTTTT.

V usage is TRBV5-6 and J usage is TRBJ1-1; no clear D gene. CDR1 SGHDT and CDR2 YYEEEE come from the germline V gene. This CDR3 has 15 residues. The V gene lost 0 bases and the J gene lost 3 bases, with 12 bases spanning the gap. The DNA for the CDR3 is TGTGCCAGCAGCTTGGCCATCGGGGAGTACACTGAAGCTTTCTTT. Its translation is CASSLAIGEYTEAFF.

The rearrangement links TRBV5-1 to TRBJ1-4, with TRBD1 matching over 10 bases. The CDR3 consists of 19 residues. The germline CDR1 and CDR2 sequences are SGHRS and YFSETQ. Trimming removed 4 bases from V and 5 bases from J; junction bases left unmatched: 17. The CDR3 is CASSRRPGTGDWGNEKLFF. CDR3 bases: TGCGCCAGCAGCCGTCGCCCCGGGACAGGGGATTGGGGAAATGAAAAACTGTTTTTT.

This CDR3 is CASSTLGQGPETQYF. CDR3 DNA: TGTGCCAGTAGTACCCTAGGACAGGGACCGGAGACCCAGTACTTC. The chain couples TRBV19 to TRBJ2-5; 8 nucleotides align to TRBD1. After removal of 4 bases from V and 5 bases from J, the junction contained 9 bases not matched to a gene. The CDR3 is made up of 15 amino acids. Germline lookup yields CDR1 LNHDA and CDR2 SQIVND (reference sequence). The full variable domain, in which reference TRBV19 and TRBJ2-5 provide the parts outside the CDR3, is DGGITQSPKYLFRKEGQNVTLSCEQNLNHDAMYWYRQDPGQGLRLIYYSQIVNDFQKGDIAEGYSVSREKKESFPLTVTSAQKNPTAFYLCASSTLGQGPETQYFGPGTRLLVL.

CDR3 DNA: TGTGCCAGCAGCCCTAGTCAGGGAAGTGAAACAGATACGCAGTATTTT. Translated, it gives CASSPSQGSETDTQYF. The rearrangement uses TRBV11-3 and TRBJ2-3; D might be TRBD1 (5 bases). V was clipped by 5 bases and J by 3 bases, with 18 bases between them. CDR3 length: 16 amino acids. Germline lookup yields CDR1 SGHNT and CDR2 YENEEA.

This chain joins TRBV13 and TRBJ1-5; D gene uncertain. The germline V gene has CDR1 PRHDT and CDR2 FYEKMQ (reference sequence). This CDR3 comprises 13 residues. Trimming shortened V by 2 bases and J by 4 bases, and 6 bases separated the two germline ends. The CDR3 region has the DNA TGTGCCAGCAGCTTAAGCCAAAATCAGCCCCAGCATTTT. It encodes CASSLSQNQPQHF.

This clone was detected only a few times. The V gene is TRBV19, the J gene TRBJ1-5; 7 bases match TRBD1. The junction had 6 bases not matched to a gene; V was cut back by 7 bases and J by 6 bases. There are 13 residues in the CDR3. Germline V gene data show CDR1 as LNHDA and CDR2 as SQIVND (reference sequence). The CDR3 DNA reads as TGTGCCAGTAACGACAGGGAGACTCAGCCCCAGCATTTT. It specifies CASNDRETQPQHF.

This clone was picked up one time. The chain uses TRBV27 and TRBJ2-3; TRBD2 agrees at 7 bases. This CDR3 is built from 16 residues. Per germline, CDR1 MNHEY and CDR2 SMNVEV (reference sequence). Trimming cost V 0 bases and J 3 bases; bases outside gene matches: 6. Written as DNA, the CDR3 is TGTGCCAGCAGTTTATCGGTGGGGGAGGGGACAGATACGCAGTATTTT. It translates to CASSLSVGEGTDTQYF.

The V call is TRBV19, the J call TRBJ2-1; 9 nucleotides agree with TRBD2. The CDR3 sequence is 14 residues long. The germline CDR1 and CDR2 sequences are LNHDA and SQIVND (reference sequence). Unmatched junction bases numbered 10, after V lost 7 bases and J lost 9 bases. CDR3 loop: CASNGASGNIEQFF. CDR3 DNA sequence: TGTGCCAGTAATGGGGCTAGCGGGAATATTGAGCAGTTCTTC.

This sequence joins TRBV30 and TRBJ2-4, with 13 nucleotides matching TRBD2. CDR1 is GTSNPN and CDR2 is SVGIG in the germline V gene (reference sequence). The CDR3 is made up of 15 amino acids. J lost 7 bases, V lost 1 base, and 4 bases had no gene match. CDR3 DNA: TGTGCCTGGAGTGCCACTAGCGGGAGGGGGAACATTCAGTACTTC. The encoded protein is CAWSATSGRGNIQYF.